The rows below give T cell receptor beta chains drawn from one sample of a study of T cell responses to AZD1222 COVID-19 vaccine. Data came from immunoSEQ multiplex PCR; TCRdb stores just in-frame clones and leaves some out. The sample contains about 120,000 clones, about 90% of which appear only once. The starting material was peripheral blood, obtained on day 0 of AZD1222 vaccination. The receptors shown here come from an adult in good health. CDR3s include the opening cysteine and the closing phenylalanine or tryptophan. The order of the fields is J gene, clone size, V gene, D gene, CDR3 length, CDR3 protein, CDR3 DNA. The D gene is left open where the match is weak. Only some rows state a clone size, as once, few, many or a class for expanded clones.

TRBJ2-7 NA TRBV7-2 NA 14 CASNLMGGAYEQYF TGTGCCAGCAATTTAATGGGAGGAGCCTACGAGCAGTACTTC
TRBJ2-3 NA TRBV29-1 NA 13 CSVGDTHTDTQYF TGCAGCGTCGGGGACACACACACAGATACGCAGTATTTT
TRBJ1-2 NA TRBV28 NA 14 CASSLPSGNYGYTF TGTGCCAGCAGTTTACCGTCAGGGAACTATGGCTACACCTTC
TRBJ2-7 NA TRBV7-9 TRBD1 16 CASSPPTGEKGYEQYF TGTGCCAGCAGCCCCCCGACAGGGGAGAAAGGTTACGAGCAGTACTTC
TRBJ1-2 NA TRBV5-1 TRBD1 14 CASSLENRDRGYTF TGCGCCAGCAGCTTGGAGAACAGGGACAGGGGCTACACCTTC
TRBJ2-1 NA TRBV6-5 TRBD2 14 CASSRRLAGGGQFF TGTGCCAGCAGTCGGAGACTAGCGGGGGGCGGGCAGTTCTTC
TRBJ1-2 NA TRBV10-3 NA 12 CAISEREVGYTF TGTGCCATCAGTGAAAGAGAAGTTGGCTACACCTTC
TRBJ1-1 NA TRBV3-1/TRBV3-2 NA 14 CASSQDLAGRVAFF TGTGCCAGCAGCCAAGATCTGGCAGGTCGTGTGGCTTTCTTT
TRBJ1-2 NA TRBV6-8 NA 12 CASTQEAYGYTF TGTGCCAGTACCCAAGAGGCTTATGGCTACACCTTC
TRBJ2-2 NA TRBV30 NA 14 CAWGGLTNTGELFF TGTGCCTGGGGCGGACTGACCAACACCGGGGAGCTGTTTTTT
TRBJ1-3 NA TRBV18 NA 15 CASSRVTGSGNTIYF TGTGCCAGCTCACGGGTAACAGGGTCCGGAAACACCATATATTTT
TRBJ2-3 NA TRBV19 NA 16 CASSIGDVYLTDTQYF TGTGCCAGTAGTATCGGCGATGTATATCTCACAGATACGCAGTATTTT
TRBJ1-2 NA TRBV29-1 NA 14 CSVEERVPLYGYTF TGCAGCGTTGAAGAAAGGGTACCCCTCTATGGCTACACCTTC
TRBJ2-7 NA TRBV6-5 NA 12 CASRDRHYEQYF TGTGCCAGCAGAGATAGGCACTACGAGCAGTACTTC
TRBJ1-1 NA TRBV19 NA 14 CASSTTVSNTEAFF TGTGCCAGTAGTACGACAGTATCAAACACTGAAGCTTTCTTT
TRBJ1-3 NA TRBV28 NA 15 CASSLPGMTGNTIYF TGTGCCAGCAGTTTGCCGGGGATGACTGGAAACACCATATATTTT
TRBJ1-1 NA TRBV19 NA 14 CASSIDQQGWEAFF TGTGCCAGTAGTATAGATCAACAGGGATGGGAAGCTTTCTTT
TRBJ1-5 NA TRBV11-2 NA 13 CASSFSLNQPQHF TGTGCCAGCAGCTTTTCACTGAATCAGCCCCAGCATTTT
TRBJ1-1 NA TRBV2 NA 12 CASIREGGEAFF TGTGCCAGCATCCGGGAAGGAGGCGAAGCTTTCTTT
TRBJ2-3 once TRBV6-6 NA 14 CASSYSLSTDTQYF TGTGCCAGCAGTTACTCCCTATCTACAGATACGCAGTATTTT
TRBJ1-5 NA TRBV19 NA 15 CASSFLGHPNQPQHF TGTGCCAGTAGTTTCCTTGGACACCCCAATCAGCCCCAGCATTTT
TRBJ2-5 NA TRBV4-1 TRBD2 15 CASSQGRGGSKTQYF TGCGCCAGCAGCCAAGGCCGGGGGGGCTCGAAGACCCAGTACTTC
TRBJ1-2 NA TRBV12-3/TRBV12-4 NA 13 CASSLMREGSYTF TGTGCCAGCAGTTTAATGAGGGAAGGGAGCTACACCTTC
TRBJ1-1 NA TRBV12-5 NA 15 CASGPPGAMNTEAFF TGTGCTAGTGGTCCCCCTGGGGCCATGAACACTGAAGCTTTCTTT
TRBJ1-3 NA TRBV7-6 NA 16 CASSLGGQNYGNTIYF TGTGCCAGCAGCTTAGGGGGGCAGAACTACGGAAACACCATATATTTT
TRBJ2-1 NA TRBV6-5 NA 15 CASSYSNLGRSEQFF TGTGCCAGCAGTTACTCCAATCTAGGGCGTAGTGAGCAGTTCTTC
TRBJ2-5 NA TRBV29-1 NA 11 CSVGVAETQYF TGCAGCGTTGGGGTTGCCGAGACCCAGTACTTC
TRBJ1-2 NA TRBV19 NA 14 CASSIPGGSYGYTF TGTGCCAGTAGTATCCCGGGAGGGTCCTATGGCTACACCTTC
TRBJ1-1 NA TRBV30 NA 11 CAWKASAEAFF TGTGCCTGGAAGGCAAGTGCTGAAGCTTTCTTT
TRBJ1-6 NA TRBV14 NA 13 CASSPRVNSPLHF TGTGCCAGCAGCCCAAGAGTGAATTCACCCCTCCACTTT
TRBJ2-7 NA TRBV9 NA 12 CASSQGFNEQYF TGTGCCAGCTCCCAGGGTTTCAACGAGCAGTACTTC
TRBJ1-1 NA TRBV5-1 NA 15 CASSPSLTGTTEAFF TGCGCCAGCAGCCCTAGCCTTACAGGGACCACTGAAGCTTTCTTT
TRBJ1-3 once TRBV3-1/TRBV3-2 NA 17 CASSLLPGEVNGNTIYF TGTGCCAGCAGCCTTCTACCGGGGGAGGTGAATGGAAACACCATATATTTT
TRBJ1-4 NA TRBV6-5 NA 16 CASSYQPGGVTEKLFF TGTGCCAGCAGTTACCAACCGGGGGGGGTGACTGAAAAACTGTTTTTT
TRBJ2-5 NA TRBV30 NA 14 CAWSVGTMRETQYF TGTGCCTGGAGTGTGGGGACCATGAGAGAGACCCAGTACTTC